This TCR beta chain appears in the sequencing data of a study of blood T cells in healthy people across ages. Study outcomes and limitations: Considered underestimates were the diversity estimates obtained from one million T cells. Shifts in expanded clonotypes may have been confounded by donor CMV status, which was unknown.

About this clonotype: What it binds is unknown.

PBMCs, at least 7 million per sample, were isolated. This CDR3 is 15 amino acids long. Unmatched junction bases numbered 12, after V lost 9 bases and J lost 2 bases. Germline lookup yields CDR1 MNHEY and CDR2 SVGAGI. Through a sample-barcoded 5' primer and a J-beta primer mix, a second PCR was run for roughly 6 to 12 cycles. Each of the cDNA molecules was tagged by a template-switch adaptor with 12 random nucleotides. TCRdb re-analysed the 5' RACE reads in MiXCR, keeping a single row per CDR3 protein. The table shows about 1.1 million distinct CDR3 sequences, with about two fifths occurring only once.

Sequencing input: blood. This TCR derives from a man aged 18 to 30 in good health. V gene TRBV6-5 combines with J gene TRBJ2-5; TRBD1 aligns across 7 bases. CDR3: CASHAAGGTQETQYF. In nucleotides, the CDR3 is TGTGCCAGTCACGCGGCAGGGGGTACGCAAGAGACCCAGTACTTC.